This is a list of T cell receptor beta chains from one sample in a study of shared clonotypes between healthy human individuals. The method was immunoSEQ multiplex PCR; TCRdb's version includes in-frame clones alone and lacks a portion of them. Here the sample spans 650,000 to 700,000 clones, about nine tenths being singletons. Sequences were obtained from memory CD8+ T cells from PBMCs. The origin of the receptors is a man younger than 30 in good health. Some clones in this sample may be carry-over from other donors' samples. Each CDR3 is given without its conserved first and last residue.

V,J,CDR3
TRBV5-1,TRBJ2-6,ASSFFAGQGPPSPLSGANVLT
TRBV28,TRBJ2-1,ASSGRTSGGYNEQF
TRBV7-7,TRBJ2-2,ASSFRADTGELF
TRBV27,TRBJ1-1,ASSPLGVWTEAF
TRBV5-1,TRBJ2-5,ASSFFGQPVETQY
TRBV28,TRBJ2-7,ASSSHLGPRETYEQY
TRBV19,TRBJ2-6,ASRTPRSGSGANVLT
TRBV5-1,TRBJ1-2,ASSLRGTGPDGYT
TRBV6-5,TRBJ1-4,ASSEGTGFEKLF
TRBV19,TRBJ2-1,ASSLDRDPYNEQF
TRBV16,TRBJ2-3,ASSQSRASRVADTQY
TRBV13,TRBJ2-3,ASSQLGNTQY
TRBV11-2,TRBJ2-7,ASSLILDSYEQY
TRBV10-2,TRBJ2-4,ASSDRKVMGPLGNIQY
TRBV7-2,TRBJ2-5,ASSLVSSVLLETQY
TRBV19,TRBJ2-3,ASSIRDSHTDTQY
TRBV5-1,TRBJ2-5,ASSLRSAQETQY
TRBV29-1,TRBJ2-1,STRRVNEQF
TRBV29-1,TRBJ2-7,SVMTSGRTYEQY
TRBV30,TRBJ1-1,AWRPDVHMNTEAF
TRBV29-1,TRBJ2-7,SVGGTGGPYEQY
TRBV9,TRBJ1-2,ASSARGPGTGGRGYT